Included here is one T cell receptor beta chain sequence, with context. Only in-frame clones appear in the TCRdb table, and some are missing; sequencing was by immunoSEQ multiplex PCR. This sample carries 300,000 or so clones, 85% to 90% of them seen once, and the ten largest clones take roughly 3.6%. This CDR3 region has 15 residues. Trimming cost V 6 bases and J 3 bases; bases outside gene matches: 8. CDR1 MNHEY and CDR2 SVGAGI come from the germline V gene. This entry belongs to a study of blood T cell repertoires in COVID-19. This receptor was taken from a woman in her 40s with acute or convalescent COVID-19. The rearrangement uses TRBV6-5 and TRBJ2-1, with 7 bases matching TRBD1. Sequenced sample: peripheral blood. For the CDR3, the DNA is TGTGCCAGCAGACCCGCATACAGGGGCTACAATGAGCAGTTCTTC. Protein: CASRPAYRGYNEQFF.